The following is a TCR beta chain sequence with its context. Its antigen is still unknown. Libraries were prepared by immunoSEQ multiplex PCR; TCRdb keeps only in-frame clonotypes and omits some of them. The sample consists of 2 million to 2.5 million clones, 85% to 95% of them appearing once. The sample is drawn from a study of shared clonotypes between healthy human individuals. Study outcomes and limitations: Clonotypes that were shared across several donors made up approximately 5% of naive CD4 clonotypes. Generally, estimated richness proved larger in naive subsets than it did in memory subsets.

Only Caucasian adults living in Nashville, Tennessee made up the donor group. The investigators split CD4+ cells into a CD45RA+ naive subset and a CD45RA-negative memory subset. V was pared by 6 bases and J by 8 bases, with 25 bases between. The CDR3 consists of 16 residues. Germline-derived CDR1 and CDR2 are MGHDK and SYGVNS. The rearrangement joins TRBV25-1 to TRBJ1-2; D is possibly TRBD1 (6 bases). This TCR came from a man aged 18 to 30 in good health. Some clones in this sample may be carry-over from other donors' samples. Sequenced material: naive CD4+ T cells from PBMCs. Subset of the sample: CD45RA+ positively selected. CDR3 protein: CASRDDRGGVSGGYTF. For the CDR3, the DNA is TGTGCCAGCAGAGACGATAGGGGGGGCGTCTCTGGAGGCTACACCTTC.